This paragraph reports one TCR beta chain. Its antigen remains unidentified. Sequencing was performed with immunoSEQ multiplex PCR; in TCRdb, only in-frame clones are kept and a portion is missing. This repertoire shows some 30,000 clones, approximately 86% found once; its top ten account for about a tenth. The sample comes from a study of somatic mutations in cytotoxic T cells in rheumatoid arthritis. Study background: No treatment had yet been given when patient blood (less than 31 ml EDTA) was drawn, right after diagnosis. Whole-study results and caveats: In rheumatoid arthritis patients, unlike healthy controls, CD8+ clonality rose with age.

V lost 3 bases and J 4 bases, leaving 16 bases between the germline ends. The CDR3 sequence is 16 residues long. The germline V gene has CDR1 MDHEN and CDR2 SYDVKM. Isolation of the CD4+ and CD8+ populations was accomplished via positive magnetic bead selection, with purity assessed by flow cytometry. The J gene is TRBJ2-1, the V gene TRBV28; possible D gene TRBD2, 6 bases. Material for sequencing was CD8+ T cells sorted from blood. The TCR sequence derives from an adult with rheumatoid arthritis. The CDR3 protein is CASSLAAGPNYNEQFF. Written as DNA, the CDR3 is TGTGCCAGCAGTTTGGCGGCGGGGCCTAATTACAATGAGCAGTTCTTC.